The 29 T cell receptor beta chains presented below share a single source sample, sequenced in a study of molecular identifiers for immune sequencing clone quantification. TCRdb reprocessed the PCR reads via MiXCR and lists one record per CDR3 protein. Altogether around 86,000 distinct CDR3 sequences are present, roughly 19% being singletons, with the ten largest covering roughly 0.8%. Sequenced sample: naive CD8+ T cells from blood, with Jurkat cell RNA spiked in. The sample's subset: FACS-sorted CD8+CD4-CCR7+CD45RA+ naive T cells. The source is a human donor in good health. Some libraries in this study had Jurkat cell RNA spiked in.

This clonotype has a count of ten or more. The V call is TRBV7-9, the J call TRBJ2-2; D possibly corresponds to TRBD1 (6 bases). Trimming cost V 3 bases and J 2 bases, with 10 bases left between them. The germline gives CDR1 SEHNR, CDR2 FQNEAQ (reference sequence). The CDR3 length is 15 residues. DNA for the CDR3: TGTGCCAGCAGCTTGTGGGACACCAACACCGGGGAGCTGTTTTTT. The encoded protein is CASSLWDTNTGELFF.

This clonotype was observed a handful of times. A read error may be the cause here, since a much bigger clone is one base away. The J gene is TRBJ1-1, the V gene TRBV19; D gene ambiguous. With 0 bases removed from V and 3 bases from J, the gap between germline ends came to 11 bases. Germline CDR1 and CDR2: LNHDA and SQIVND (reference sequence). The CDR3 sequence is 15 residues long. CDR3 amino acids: CASSIDNSFHTEAFF. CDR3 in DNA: TGTGCCAGTAGTATAGATAACAGCTTTCACACTGAAGCTTTCTTT.

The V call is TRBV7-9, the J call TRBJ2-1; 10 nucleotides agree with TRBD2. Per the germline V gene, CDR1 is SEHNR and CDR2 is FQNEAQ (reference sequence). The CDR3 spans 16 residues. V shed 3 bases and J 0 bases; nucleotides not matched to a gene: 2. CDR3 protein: CASSFSGRNSYNEQFF. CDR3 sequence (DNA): TGTGCCAGCAGCTTTAGCGGGAGGAACTCCTACAATGAGCAGTTCTTC.

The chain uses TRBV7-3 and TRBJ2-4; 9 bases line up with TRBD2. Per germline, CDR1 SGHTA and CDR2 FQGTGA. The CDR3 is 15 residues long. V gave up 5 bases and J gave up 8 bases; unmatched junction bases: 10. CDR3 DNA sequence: TGTGCCAGCAGCCCCGTTGGCGGGAGGGCCGACATTCAGTACTTC. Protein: CASSPVGGRADIQYF.

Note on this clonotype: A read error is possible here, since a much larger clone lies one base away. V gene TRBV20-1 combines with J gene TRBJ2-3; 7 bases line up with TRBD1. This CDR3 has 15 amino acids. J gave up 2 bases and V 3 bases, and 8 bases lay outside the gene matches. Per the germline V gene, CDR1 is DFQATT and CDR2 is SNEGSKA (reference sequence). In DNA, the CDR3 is TGCAGTGCTAGCGACAGGACAGGCAACACAGATACGCAGTATTTT. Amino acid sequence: CSASDRTGNTDTQYF.

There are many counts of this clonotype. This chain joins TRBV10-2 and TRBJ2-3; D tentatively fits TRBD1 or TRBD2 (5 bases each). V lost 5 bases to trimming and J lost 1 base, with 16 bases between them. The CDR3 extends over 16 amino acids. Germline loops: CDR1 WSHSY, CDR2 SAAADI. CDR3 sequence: CASSPPRGDGTDTQYF. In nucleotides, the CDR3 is TGCGCCAGCAGTCCACCAAGGGGAGACGGCACAGATACGCAGTATTTT.

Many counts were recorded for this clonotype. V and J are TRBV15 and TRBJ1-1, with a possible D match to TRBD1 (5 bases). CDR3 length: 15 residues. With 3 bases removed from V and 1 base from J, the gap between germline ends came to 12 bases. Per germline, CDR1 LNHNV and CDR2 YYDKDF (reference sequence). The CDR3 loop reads CATSSAGQSNTEAFF. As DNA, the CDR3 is TGTGCCACCAGCAGCGCTGGACAATCGAACACTGAAGCTTTCTTT.

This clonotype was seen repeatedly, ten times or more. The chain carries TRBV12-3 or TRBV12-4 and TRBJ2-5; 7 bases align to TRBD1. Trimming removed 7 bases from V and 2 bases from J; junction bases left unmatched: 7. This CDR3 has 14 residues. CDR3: CASKNTGDQETQYF. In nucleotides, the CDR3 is TGTGCCAGCAAAAATACAGGGGATCAAGAGACCCAGTACTTC.

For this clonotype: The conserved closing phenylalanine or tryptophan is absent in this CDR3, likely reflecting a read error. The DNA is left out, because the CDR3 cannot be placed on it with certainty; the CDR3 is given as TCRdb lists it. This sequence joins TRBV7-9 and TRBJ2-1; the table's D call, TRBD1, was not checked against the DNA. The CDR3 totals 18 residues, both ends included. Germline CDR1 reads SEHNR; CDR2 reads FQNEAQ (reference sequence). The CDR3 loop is CASSLADGGASSYNEQFL.

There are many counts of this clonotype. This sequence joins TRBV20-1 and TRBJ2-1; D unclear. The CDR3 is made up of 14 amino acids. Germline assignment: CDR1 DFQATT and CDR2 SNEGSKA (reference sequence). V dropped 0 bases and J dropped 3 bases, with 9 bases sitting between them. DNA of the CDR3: TGCAGTGCTAGAGAAGGACCCAACTACAATGAGCAGTTCTTC. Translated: CSAREGPNYNEQFF.

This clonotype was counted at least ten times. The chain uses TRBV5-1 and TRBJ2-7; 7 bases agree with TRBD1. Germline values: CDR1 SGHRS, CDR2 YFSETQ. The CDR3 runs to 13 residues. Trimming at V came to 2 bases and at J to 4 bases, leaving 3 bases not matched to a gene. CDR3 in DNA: TGCGCCAGCAGCTTTACAGGGGTGTACGAGCAGTACTTC. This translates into CASSFTGVYEQYF.

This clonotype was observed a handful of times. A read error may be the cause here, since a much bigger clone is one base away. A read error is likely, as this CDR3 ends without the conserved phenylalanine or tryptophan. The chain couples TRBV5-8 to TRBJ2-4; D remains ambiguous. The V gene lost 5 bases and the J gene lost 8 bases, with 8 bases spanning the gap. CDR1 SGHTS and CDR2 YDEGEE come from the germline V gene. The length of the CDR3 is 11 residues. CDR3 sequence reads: CASSVGYIQYC. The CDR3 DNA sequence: TGTGCCAGCAGTGTGGGTTACATTCAGTACTGC.

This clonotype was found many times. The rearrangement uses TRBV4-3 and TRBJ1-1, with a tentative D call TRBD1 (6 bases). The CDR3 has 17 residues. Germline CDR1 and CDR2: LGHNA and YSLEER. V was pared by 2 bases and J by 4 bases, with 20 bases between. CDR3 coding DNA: TGCGCCAGCAGCCAACAAATGGGGCAGGGGTTCCGCACTGAAGCTTTCTTT. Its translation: CASSQQMGQGFRTEAFF.

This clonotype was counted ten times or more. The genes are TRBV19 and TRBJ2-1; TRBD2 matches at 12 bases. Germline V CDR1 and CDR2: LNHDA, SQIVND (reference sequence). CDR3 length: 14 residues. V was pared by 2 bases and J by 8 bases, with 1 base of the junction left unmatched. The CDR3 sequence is CASSILAGGDEQFF. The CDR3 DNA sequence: TGTGCCAGTAGTATACTAGCGGGAGGGGATGAGCAGTTCTTC.

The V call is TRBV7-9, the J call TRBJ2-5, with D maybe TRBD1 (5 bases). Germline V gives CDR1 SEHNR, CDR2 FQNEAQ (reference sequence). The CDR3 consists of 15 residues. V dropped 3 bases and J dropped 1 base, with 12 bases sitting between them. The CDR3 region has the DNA TGTGCCAGCAGCTTCCCCACACAGGTCCAAGAGACCCAGTACTTC. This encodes CASSFPTQVQETQYF. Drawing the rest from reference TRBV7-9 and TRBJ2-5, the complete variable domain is DTGVSQNPRHKITKRGQNVTFRCDPISEHNRLYWYRQTLGQGPEFLTYFQNEAQLEKSRLLSDRFSAERPKGSFSTLEIQRTEQGDSAMYLCASSFPTQVQETQYFGPGTRLLVL.

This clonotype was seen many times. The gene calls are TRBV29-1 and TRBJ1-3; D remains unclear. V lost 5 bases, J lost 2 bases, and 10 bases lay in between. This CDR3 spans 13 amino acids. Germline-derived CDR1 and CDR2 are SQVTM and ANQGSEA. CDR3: CSVRPGAGNTIYF. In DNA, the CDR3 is TGCAGCGTTCGTCCGGGAGCTGGAAACACCATATATTTT.

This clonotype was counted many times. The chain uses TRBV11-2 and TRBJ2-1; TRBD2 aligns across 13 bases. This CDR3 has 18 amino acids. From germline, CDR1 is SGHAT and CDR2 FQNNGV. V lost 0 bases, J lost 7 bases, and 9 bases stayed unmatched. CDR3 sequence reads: CASSLDPPGLAGWNEQFF. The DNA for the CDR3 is TGTGCCAGCAGCTTAGATCCCCCGGGACTAGCGGGGTGGAATGAGCAGTTCTTC.

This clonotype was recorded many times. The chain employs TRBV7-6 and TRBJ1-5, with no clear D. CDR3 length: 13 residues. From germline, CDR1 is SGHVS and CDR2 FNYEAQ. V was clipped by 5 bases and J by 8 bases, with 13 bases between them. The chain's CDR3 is CASSGRPGKPQHF. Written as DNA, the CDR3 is TGTGCCAGCAGCGGCCGTCCCGGCAAGCCCCAGCATTTT. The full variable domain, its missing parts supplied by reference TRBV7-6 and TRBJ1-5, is GAGVSQSPRYKVTKRGQDVALRCDPISGHVSLYWYRQALGQGPEFLTYFNYEAQQDKSGLPNDRFSAERPEGSISTLTIQRTEQRDSAMYRCASSGRPGKPQHFGDGTRLSIL.

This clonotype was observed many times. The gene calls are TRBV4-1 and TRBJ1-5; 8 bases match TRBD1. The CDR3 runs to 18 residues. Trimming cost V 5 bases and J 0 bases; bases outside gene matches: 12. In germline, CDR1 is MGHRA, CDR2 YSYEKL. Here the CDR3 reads CASSLAGGPFDSNQPQHF. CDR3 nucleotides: TGCGCCAGCAGCTTAGCAGGGGGCCCTTTTGATAGCAATCAGCCCCAGCATTTT.

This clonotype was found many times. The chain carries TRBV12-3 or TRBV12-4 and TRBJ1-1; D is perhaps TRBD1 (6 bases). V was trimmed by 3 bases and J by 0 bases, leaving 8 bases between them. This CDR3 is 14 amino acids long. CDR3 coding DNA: TGTGCCAGCAGTTTGCACAGGGTGAACACTGAAGCTTTCTTT. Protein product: CASSLHRVNTEAFF.

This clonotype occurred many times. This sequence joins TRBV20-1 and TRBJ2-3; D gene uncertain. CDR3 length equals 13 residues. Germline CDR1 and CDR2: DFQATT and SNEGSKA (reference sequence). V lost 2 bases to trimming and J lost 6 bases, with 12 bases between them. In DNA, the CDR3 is TGCAGTGCTAGACCCGATTTCCTGGATACGCAGTATTTT. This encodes CSARPDFLDTQYF.

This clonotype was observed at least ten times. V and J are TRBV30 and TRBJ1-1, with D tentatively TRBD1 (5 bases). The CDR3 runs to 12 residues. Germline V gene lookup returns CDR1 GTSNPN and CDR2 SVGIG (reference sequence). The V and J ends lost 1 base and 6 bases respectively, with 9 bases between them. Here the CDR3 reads CAWSGGEAEAFF. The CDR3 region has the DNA TGTGCCTGGAGTGGAGGGGAGGCTGAAGCTTTCTTT.

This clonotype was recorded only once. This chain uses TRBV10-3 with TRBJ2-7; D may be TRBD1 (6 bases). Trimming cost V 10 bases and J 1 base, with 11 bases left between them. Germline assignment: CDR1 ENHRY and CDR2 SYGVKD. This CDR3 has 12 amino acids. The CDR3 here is CASSDRSYEQYF. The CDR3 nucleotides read TGTGCCAGCTCGGACAGATCCTACGAGCAGTACTTC.

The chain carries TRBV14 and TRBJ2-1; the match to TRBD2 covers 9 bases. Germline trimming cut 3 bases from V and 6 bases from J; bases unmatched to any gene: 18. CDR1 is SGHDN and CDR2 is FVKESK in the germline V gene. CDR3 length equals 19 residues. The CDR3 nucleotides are TGTGCCAGCAGCCATGAGTTGGGCGCGCGGGGGGGCCGGCCCAATGAGCAGTTCTTC. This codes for CASSHELGARGGRPNEQFF.

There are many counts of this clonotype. The CDR3 DNA reads as TGCGCCAGCAGCCGAGTTACTAGCGGGGCCTACAATGAGCAGTTCTTC. Translated: CASSRVTSGAYNEQFF. The V call is TRBV4-3, the J call TRBJ2-1, with TRBD2 identical over 10 bases. Germline V gene sequence: CDR1 LGHNA, CDR2 YSLEER. V lost 4 bases and J lost 2; bases outside the gene matches: 5. The CDR3 sequence is 16 residues long.

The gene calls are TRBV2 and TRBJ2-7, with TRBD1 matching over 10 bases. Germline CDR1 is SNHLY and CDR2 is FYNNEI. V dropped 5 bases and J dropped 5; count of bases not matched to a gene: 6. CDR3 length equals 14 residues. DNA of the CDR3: TGTGCCAGCAGTTCCGGGACAGGGGAGGACGAGCAGTACTTC. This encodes CASSSGTGEDEQYF.

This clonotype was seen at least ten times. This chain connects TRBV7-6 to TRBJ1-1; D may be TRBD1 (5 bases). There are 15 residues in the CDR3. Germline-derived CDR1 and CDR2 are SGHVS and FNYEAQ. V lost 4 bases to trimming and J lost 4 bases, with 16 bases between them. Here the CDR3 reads CASSSSAGRRTEAFF. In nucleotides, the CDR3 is TGTGCCAGCAGCTCCTCGGCAGGGCGGCGCACTGAAGCTTTCTTT.

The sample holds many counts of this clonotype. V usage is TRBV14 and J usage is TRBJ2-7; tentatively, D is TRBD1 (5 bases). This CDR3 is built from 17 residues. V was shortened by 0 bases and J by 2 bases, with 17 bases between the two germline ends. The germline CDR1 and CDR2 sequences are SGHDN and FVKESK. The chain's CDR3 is CASSQDSRVARAYEQYF. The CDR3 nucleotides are TGTGCCAGCAGCCAAGACAGTCGGGTCGCCAGGGCCTACGAGCAGTACTTC.

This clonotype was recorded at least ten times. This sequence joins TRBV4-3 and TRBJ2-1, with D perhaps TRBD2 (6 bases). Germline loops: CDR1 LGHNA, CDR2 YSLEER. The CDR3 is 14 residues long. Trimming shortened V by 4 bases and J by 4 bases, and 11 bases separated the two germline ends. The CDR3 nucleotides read TGCGCCAGCAGCCGCGCTAGCGAGTACAATGAGCAGTTCTTC. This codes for CASSRASEYNEQFF.